The table lists the clone carrying this TCR beta chain with a count of one. The sample comes from a study of blood T cell repertoires in COVID-19. Libraries were prepared by immunoSEQ multiplex PCR; TCRdb keeps only in-frame clonotypes and omits some of them. In the table there are some 120,000 clones, 85% of which are singletons. The germline V gene has CDR1 LGHNA and CDR2 YSLEER. V dropped 1 base and J dropped 7 bases, with 13 bases sitting between them. The CDR3 totals 14 residues. Sequenced sample: peripheral blood. The gene calls are TRBV4-3 and TRBJ1-1, with D unresolved. The TCR originated in a woman over 75 with acute or convalescent COVID-19. CDR3 sequence: CASSQGPPGFEAFF. DNA for the CDR3: TGCGCCAGCAGCCAAGGACCCCCCGGGTTTGAAGCTTTCTTT.